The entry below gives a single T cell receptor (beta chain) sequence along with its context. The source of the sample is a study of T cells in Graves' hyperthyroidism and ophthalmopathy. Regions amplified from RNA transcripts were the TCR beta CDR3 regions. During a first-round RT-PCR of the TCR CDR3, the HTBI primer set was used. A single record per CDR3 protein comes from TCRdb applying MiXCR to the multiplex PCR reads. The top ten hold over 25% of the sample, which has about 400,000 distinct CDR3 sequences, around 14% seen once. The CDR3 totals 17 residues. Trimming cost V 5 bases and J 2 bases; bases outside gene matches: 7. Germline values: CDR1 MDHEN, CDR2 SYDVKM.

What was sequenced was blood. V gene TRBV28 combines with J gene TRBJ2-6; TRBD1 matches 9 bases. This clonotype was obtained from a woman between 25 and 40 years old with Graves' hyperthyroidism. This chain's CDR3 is CASSPGTGTPGANVLTF. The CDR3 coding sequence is TGTGCCAGCAGTCCAGGGACAGGGACTCCTGGGGCCAACGTCCTGACTTTC.